The present entry profiles one T cell receptor (beta chain) with its context. CD45RO-negative, CCR7-selected cells formed the naive CD8 fraction, which excluded terminally differentiated effector memory CD45RA+ cells. Per the original data handling: In the immunoSEQ data, sequences were junction-only and lacked quality scores, so filtering differed. Libraries were prepared by immunoSEQ multiplex PCR; TCRdb keeps only in-frame clonotypes and omits some of them. The D gene and trimming were derived from the DNA, and the V and J assignments and clone size from that table. The sample comprises approximately 840,000 clones, about 97% of which are singletons, and roughly 0.23% rests with the top ten. This sample is drawn from a study of shared clonotypes between healthy human individuals. CDR1 and CDR2 from the germline V gene are SGHAT and FQNNGV. The V gene end was trimmed by 5 bases and the J gene end by 3 bases; junction bases not matched to a gene: 11. The CDR3 has 16 residues.

What was sequenced was naive CD8+ T cells sorted from blood. This TCR was sampled from a man aged 25-40 years in good health. The chain is built from TRBV11-2 and TRBJ1-2; 8 nucleotides line up with TRBD1. The DNA of the CDR3 is TGTGCCAGCAGCGCCGCGGGTCAGGGGGCCTACTATGGCTACACCTTC. Its translation: CASSAAGQGAYYGYTF.